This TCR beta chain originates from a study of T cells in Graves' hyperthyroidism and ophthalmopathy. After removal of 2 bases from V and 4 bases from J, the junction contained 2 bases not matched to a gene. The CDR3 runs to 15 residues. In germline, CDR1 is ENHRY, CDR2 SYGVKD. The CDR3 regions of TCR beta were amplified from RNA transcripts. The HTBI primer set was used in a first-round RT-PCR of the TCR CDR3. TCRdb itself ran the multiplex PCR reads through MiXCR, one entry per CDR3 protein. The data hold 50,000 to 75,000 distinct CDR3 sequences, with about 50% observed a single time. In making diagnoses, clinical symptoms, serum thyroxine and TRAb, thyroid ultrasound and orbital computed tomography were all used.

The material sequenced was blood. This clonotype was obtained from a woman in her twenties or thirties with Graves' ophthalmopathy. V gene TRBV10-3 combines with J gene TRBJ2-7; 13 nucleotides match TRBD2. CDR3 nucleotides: TGTGCCATCAGTGAGGGGACTAGCGGGATATACGAGCAGTACTTC. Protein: CAISEGTSGIYEQYF.